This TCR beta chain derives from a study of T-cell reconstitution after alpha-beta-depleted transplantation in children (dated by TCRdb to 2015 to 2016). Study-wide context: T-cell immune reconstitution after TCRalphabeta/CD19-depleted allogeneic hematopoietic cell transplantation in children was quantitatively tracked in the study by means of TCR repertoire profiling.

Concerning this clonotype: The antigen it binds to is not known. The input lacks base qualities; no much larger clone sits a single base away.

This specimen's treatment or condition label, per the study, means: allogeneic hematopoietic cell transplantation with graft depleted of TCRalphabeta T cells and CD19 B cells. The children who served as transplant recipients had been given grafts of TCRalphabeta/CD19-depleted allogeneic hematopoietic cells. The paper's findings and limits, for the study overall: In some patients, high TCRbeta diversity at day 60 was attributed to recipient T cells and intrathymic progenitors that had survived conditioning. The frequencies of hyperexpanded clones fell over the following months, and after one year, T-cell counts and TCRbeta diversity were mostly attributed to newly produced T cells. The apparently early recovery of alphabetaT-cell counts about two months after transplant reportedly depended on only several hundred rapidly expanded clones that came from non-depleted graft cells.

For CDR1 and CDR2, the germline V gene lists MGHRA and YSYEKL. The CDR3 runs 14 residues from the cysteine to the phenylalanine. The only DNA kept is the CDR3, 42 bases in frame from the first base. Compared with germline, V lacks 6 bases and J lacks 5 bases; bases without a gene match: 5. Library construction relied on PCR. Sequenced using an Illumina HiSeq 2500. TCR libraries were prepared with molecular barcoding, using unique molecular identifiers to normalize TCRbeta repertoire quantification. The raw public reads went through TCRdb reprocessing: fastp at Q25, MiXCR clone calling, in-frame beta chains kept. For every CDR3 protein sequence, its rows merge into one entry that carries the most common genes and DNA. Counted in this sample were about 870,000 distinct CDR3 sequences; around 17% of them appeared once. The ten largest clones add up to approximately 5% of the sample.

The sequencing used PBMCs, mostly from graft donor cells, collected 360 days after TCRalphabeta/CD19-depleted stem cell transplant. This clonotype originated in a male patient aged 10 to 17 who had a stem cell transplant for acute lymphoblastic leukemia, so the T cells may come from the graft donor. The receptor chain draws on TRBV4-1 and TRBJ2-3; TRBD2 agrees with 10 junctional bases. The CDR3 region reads CASRVAGGRDTQYF. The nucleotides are TGCGCCAGCAGAGTAGCGGGAGGAAGAGATACGCAGTATTTT.